The 11 T cell receptor beta chains in this list originate from one sample, sequenced in a study of T cell changes during pregnancy in multiple sclerosis. Assay used: immunoSEQ multiplex PCR; TCRdb lists only in-frame clones, some missing. The sample shows roughly 80,000 clones, 90% to 95% of them seen only once. This specimen consisted of peripheral blood, obtained in the first trimester of pregnancy. The source of these receptors is a female donor with multiple sclerosis, enrolled in a pregnancy study.

The CDR3 DNA reads as TGTGCCATCAGTCCCGGGACAGGGTTTGGGTGGATGGAGACCCAGTACTTC. Translated: CAISPGTGFGWMETQYF. The chain recombines TRBV10-3 with TRBJ2-5; 9 bases are a match to TRBD1. Trimming cost V 5 bases and J 5 bases; bases outside gene matches: 15. The CDR3 contains 17 residues. In germline, CDR1 is ENHRY, CDR2 SYGVKD.

V usage is TRBV2 and J usage is TRBJ1-1; 9 bases are a match to TRBD1. J gave up 5 bases and V 5 bases, and 6 bases lay outside the gene matches. The CDR3 contains 14 residues. The V gene's germline CDR1 is SNHLY and CDR2 FYNNEI. The CDR3 region has the DNA TGTGCCAGCAGTCCTGACAGGGGGACGACTGAAGCTTTCTTT. This encodes CASSPDRGTTEAFF.

V usage is TRBV30 and J usage is TRBJ2-1, with TRBD1 matching 11 bases. In germline, CDR1 is GTSNPN, CDR2 SVGIG (reference sequence). The CDR3 extends over 15 amino acids. V lost 3 bases and J lost 3; bases outside the gene matches: 4. The CDR3 region has the DNA TGTGCCTGGAGACCGGGACAGGGGGTCTACAATGAGCAGTTCTTC. It codes for CAWRPGQGVYNEQFF. Full variable domain (missing parts from reference TRBV30 and TRBJ2-1): SQTIHQWPATLVQPVGSPLSLECTVEGTSNPNLYWYRQAAGRGLQLLFYSVGIGQISSEVPQNLSASRPQDRQFILSSKKLLLSDSGFYLCAWRPGQGVYNEQFFGPGTRLTVL.

V gene TRBV6-4 combines with J gene TRBJ1-2; D might be TRBD1 (6 bases). The ends were cut back, 0 bases at V and 8 bases at J, with 16 bases in the middle. The CDR3 consists of 15 residues. In germline, CDR1 is MRHNA, CDR2 SNTAGT. As DNA, the CDR3 is TGTGCCAGCAGTGACTCGGGGGGGGCGCAGGGCGGCTACACCTTC. This translates into CASSDSGGAQGGYTF.

J is TRBJ2-3 and V is TRBV29-1, with D uncertain. V dropped 3 bases and J dropped 6 bases, with 10 bases sitting between them. CDR1 and CDR2 (germline): SQVTM, ANQGSEA. The CDR3 has 12 amino acids. The CDR3 region is CSVERPSDTQYF. CDR3 bases: TGCAGCGTTGAGAGGCCCTCCGATACGCAGTATTTT.

This chain connects TRBV12-5 to TRBJ2-1, with a weak D call TRBD2 (7 bases). The CDR3 extends over 16 amino acids. Trimming cost V 7 bases and J 3 bases, with 19 bases left between them. Per the germline V gene, CDR1 is LGHNT and CDR2 is FRNRAP. CDR3 coding DNA: TGTGCTAGTGAGGGAGGGGGGGACAAACTCTACAATGAGCAGTTCTTC. Translation gives CASEGGGDKLYNEQFF.

The V gene is TRBV29-1, the J gene TRBJ1-2, with D uncertain. CDR3 size: 13 residues. Germline V gene sequence: CDR1 SQVTM, CDR2 ANQGSEA. Trimming pared 4 bases from V and 1 base from J, leaving 10 bases between. The CDR3 region has the DNA TGCAGCGTTGTTACGGGGAGTAACTATGGCTACACCTTC. Amino acid sequence: CSVVTGSNYGYTF.

The chain joins TRBV9 to TRBJ1-4; maybe TRBD1 (5 bases). The CDR3 consists of 16 residues. The V and J ends lost 4 bases and 0 bases respectively, with 13 bases between them. CDR1 and CDR2 (germline): SGDLS, YYNGEE. In DNA form, the CDR3 reads TGTGCCAGCAGCCCAAGGGGCCTTGCAACTAATGAAAAACTGTTTTTT. Residues: CASSPRGLATNEKLFF.

The chain couples TRBV7-8 to TRBJ2-7; TRBD2 is a possible D gene (6 bases). Trimming left V 3 bases short and J 0 bases short, with 12 bases between. This CDR3 is built from 15 residues. Germline values: CDR1 SGHVS, CDR2 FQNEAQ. CDR3 in DNA: TGTGCCAGCAGCTTTTCGGGACTGAGCTCCTACGAGCAGTACTTC. Its translation is CASSFSGLSSYEQYF.

V usage is TRBV29-1 and J usage is TRBJ2-7; the D gene is possibly TRBD1 (6 bases). Trimming removed 7 bases at V and 2 bases at J, with 15 bases between. The CDR3 sequence is 13 residues long. The germline gives CDR1 SQVTM, CDR2 ANQGSEA. The CDR3 DNA reads as TGCAGCGCCCCAGGGGAAGGCACCTACGAGCAGTACTTC. Translation gives CSAPGEGTYEQYF.

This clone showed up just once. V is TRBV10-3 and J is TRBJ2-1, with TRBD2 matching over 9 bases. This CDR3 is built from 14 residues. The trim removed 6 bases at V and 9 bases at J, leaving 9 bases unmatched. Germline CDR1 is ENHRY and CDR2 is SYGVKD. The CDR3 DNA reads TGTGCCATCAGGGAGGTAGCGGGAGCGGGTGAGCAGTTCTTC. Its translation is CAIREVAGAGEQFF.